The TCR beta chain under discussion was sequenced for a study of immune cell composition in non-small cell lung cancer. Study-level information: Histologic subtype was mainly adenocarcinoma or squamous cell carcinoma. Study-wide results and limits: Clones >0.5% enriched in tumour were rarer in adenocarcinoma (around 33%) than squamous (about 80%). No significant correlation existed between pack-years smoked and tumour clonality.

Normal lung sampling was at least 3 cm from the tumour, as distant as possible. Frozen unsorted single-cell suspensions supplied the genomic DNA. Per the germline V gene, CDR1 is MGHRA and CDR2 is YSYEKL. V lost 3 bases, J lost 1 base, and 18 bases stayed unmatched. The CDR3 runs to 20 residues. Using immunoSEQ multiplex PCR, the repertoire was profiled, and TCRdb retains in-frame clones only, with some absent. In the table there are about 4,500 clones, roughly 71% of which are singletons. Points on this clone: What it binds is unknown.

The origin of this receptor is a human donor with non-small cell lung cancer. Sequences were obtained from non-adjacent lung tissue. V is TRBV4-1 and J is TRBJ1-1, with 9 positions matching TRBD1. CDR3 region: CASSQIELQGAEGPNTEAFF. The CDR3 bases are TGCGCCAGCAGCCAGATCGAACTACAGGGGGCCGAGGGGCCGAACACTGAAGCTTTCTTT.